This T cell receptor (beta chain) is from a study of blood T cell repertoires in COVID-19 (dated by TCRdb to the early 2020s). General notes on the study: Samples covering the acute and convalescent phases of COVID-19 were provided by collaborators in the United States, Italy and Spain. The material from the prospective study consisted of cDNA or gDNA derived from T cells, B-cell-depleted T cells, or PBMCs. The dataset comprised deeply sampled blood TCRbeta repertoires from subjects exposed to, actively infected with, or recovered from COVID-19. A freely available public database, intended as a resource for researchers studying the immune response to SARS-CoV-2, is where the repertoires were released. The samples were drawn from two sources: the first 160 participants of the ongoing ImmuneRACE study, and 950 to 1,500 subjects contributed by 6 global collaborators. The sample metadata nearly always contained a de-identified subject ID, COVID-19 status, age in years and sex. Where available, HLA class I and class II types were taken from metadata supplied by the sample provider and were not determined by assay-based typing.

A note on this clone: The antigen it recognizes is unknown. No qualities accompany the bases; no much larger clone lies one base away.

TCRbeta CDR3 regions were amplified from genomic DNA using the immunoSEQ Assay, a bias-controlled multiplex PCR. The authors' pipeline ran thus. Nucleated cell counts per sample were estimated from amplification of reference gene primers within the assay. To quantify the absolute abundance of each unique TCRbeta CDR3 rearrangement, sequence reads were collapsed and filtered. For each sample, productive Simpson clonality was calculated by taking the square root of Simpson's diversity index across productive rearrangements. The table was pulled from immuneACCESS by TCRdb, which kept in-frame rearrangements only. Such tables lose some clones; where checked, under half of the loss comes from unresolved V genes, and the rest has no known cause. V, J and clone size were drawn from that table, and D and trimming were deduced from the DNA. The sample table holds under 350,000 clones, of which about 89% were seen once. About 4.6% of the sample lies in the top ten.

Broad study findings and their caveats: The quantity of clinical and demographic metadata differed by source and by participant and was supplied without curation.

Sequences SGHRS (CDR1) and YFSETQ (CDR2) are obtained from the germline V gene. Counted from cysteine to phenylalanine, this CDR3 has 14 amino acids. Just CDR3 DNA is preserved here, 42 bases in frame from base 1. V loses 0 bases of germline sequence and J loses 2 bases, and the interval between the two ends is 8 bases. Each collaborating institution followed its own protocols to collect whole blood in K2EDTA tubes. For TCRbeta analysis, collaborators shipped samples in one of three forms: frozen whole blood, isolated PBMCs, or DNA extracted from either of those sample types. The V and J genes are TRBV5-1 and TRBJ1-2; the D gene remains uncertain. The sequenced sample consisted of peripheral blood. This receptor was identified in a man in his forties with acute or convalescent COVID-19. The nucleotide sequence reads TGCGCCAGCAGCTTGGACTCGGGAAACTATGGCTACACCTTC. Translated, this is CASSLDSGNYGYTF.